These T cell receptor beta chains were read from a single sample in a study of naive and memory T cell subsets. MiXCR was run by TCRdb on the UMI-ligation and nested PCR reads, yielding one entry per CDR3 protein. The sample shows approximately 5,400 distinct CDR3 sequences, roughly 7.3% of them seen only once. The sample comprised effector memory CD8+ T cells from blood. The receptors come from a human donor in good health. Each CDR3 is given with its conserved first and last residue. The D gene is left open where the match is weak. Where a row states a size, it is once, few, many or the class of an expanded clone; other rows omit it.

J	D	V	size	CDR3	DNA
TRBJ2-7	.	TRBV27	.	CASSLQRTYEQYF	TGTGCCAGCAGTTTACAAAGGACCTACGAGCAGTACTTC
TRBJ2-1	TRBD2	TRBV6-2/TRBV6-3	few	CASSKWTSGGNGEQFF	TGTGCCAGCAGTAAGTGGACTAGCGGGGGGAACGGTGAGCAGTTCTTC
TRBJ2-7	TRBD1	TRBV27	many	CASSAGQGFEQYF	TGTGCCAGCAGTGCCGGACAGGGCTTCGAGCAGTACTTC
TRBJ2-3	TRBD2	TRBV4-3	.	CASSQDWGVGTSGGLDTQYF	TGCGCCAGCAGCCAAGACTGGGGTGTAGGGACTAGCGGGGGTTTGGATACGCAGTATTTT
TRBJ1-1	.	TRBV11-1	many	CASSLGGMNTEAFF	TGTGCCAGCAGCTTAGGGGGAATGAACACTGAAGCTTTCTTT
TRBJ2-3	.	TRBV5-1	.	CASSLNTNRPTDTQYF	TGCGCCAGCAGCTTAAACACAAACCGACCTACAGATACGCAGTATTTT
TRBJ2-3	.	TRBV4-3	.	CASSQVVDRTDTQYF	TGCGCCAGCAGCCAAGTAGTCGACAGAACAGATACGCAGTATTTT
TRBJ2-7	TRBD2	TRBV20-1	.	CSARGNSGDSYEQYF	TGCAGTGCTAGAGGTAATAGCGGGGATTCCTACGAGCAGTACTTC
TRBJ2-6	.	TRBV4-2	many	CASSQAGSSGANVLTF	TGTGCCAGCAGCCAAGCTGGGTCGTCTGGGGCCAACGTCCTGACTTTC
TRBJ2-1	TRBD1	TRBV6-2/TRBV6-3	many	CASSYTGTGGYNEQFF	TGTGCCAGCAGTTACACCGGGACAGGGGGGTACAATGAGCAGTTCTTC
TRBJ2-7	TRBD1	TRBV15	.	CATSRATGGSYEQYF	TGTGCCACCAGCAGAGCCACAGGGGGGTCCTACGAGCAGTACTTC
TRBJ2-3	TRBD2	TRBV6-1	.	CASSGLAGDPDTQYF	TGTGCCAGCAGTGGACTAGCGGGAGATCCAGATACGCAGTATTTT
TRBJ2-7	.	TRBV4-3	many	CASSQSAIGEQYF	TGCGCCAGCAGCCAATCAGCGATCGGTGAGCAGTACTTC
TRBJ1-5	.	TRBV20-1	.	CSARDPQGDSQPQHF	TGCAGTGCTAGGGACCCTCAGGGAGATAGTCAGCCCCAGCATTTT
TRBJ1-2	.	TRBV4-3	medium-sized	CASSQTGLNYGYTF	TGCGCCAGCAGCCAAACAGGGCTGAACTATGGCTACACCTTC
TRBJ2-1	TRBD2	TRBV11-3	many	CASSPGGTSGGNEQFF	TGTGCCAGCAGCCCCGGAGGGACTAGCGGGGGCAATGAGCAGTTCTTC
TRBJ1-1	TRBD1	TRBV20-1	many	CSARHRDRATEAFF	TGCAGTGCTAGACACCGGGACAGGGCGACTGAAGCTTTCTTT
TRBJ2-1	TRBD2	TRBV11-2	many	CASSFNRGGRDRLSSYNEQFF	TGTGCCAGCAGCTTCAATCGGGGAGGGCGGGATCGGTTGAGCTCCTACAATGAGCAGTTCTTC
TRBJ1-5	TRBD1	TRBV4-1	many	CASSQERTGAQHF	TGCGCCAGCAGCCAAGAAAGGACAGGAGCCCAGCATTTT
TRBJ1-5	.	TRBV20-1	medium-sized	CSANQEPNQPQHF	TGCAGTGCAAATCAGGAACCCAATCAGCCCCAGCATTTT
TRBJ1-5	.	TRBV27	many	CASSRGEPWPQHF	TGTGCCAGCAGCCGGGGAGAGCCTTGGCCCCAGCATTTT
TRBJ1-2	.	TRBV19	.	CASRAGDRGYTF	TGTGCCAGTAGGGCAGGGGATAGGGGCTACACCTTC
TRBJ2-1	.	TRBV12-3/TRBV12-4	.	CASSFISLRSSNNEQFF	TGTGCCAGCAGTTTTATCTCCTTGCGATCCTCTAACAATGAGCAGTTCTTC
TRBJ2-2	.	TRBV29-1	many	CSVVEGGDTGELFF	TGCAGCGTTGTGGAAGGGGGAGACACCGGGGAGCTGTTTTTT
TRBJ2-2	TRBD2	TRBV5-4	many	CASTTGGDAGELFF	TGTGCTTCTACCACGGGGGGGGATGCCGGGGAGCTGTTTTTT
TRBJ2-3	.	TRBV6-4	many	CASSDAGSADTQYF	TGTGCCAGCAGTGACGCCGGGTCCGCCGATACGCAGTATTTT
TRBJ2-3	.	TRBV4-3	few	CASSQDATSKPQYF	TGCGCCAGCAGCCAAGATGCCACGTCCAAGCCGCAGTATTTT
TRBJ2-3	.	TRBV6-2/TRBV6-3	medium-sized	CASSYSTSTDTQYF	TGTGCCAGCAGTTACTCGACTAGCACAGATACGCAGTATTTT
TRBJ2-6	TRBD1	TRBV7-8	.	CASWTGSLSGANVLTF	TGTGCCAGCTGGACAGGGAGCCTCTCTGGGGCCAACGTCCTGACTTTC
TRBJ2-1	TRBD2	TRBV6-4	many	CASSDTASGGADEQFF	TGTGCCAGCAGTGACACGGCTAGCGGGGGGGCGGATGAGCAGTTCTTC
TRBJ2-7	.	TRBV2	medium-sized	CASSEGTILPGEQYF	TGTGCCAGCAGTGAAGGGACGATCCTACCTGGGGAGCAGTACTTC
TRBJ2-1	TRBD2	TRBV13	many	CASSLDVAGGPREQFF	TGTGCCAGCAGCTTAGACGTAGCGGGGGGGCCCAGGGAGCAGTTCTTC
TRBJ2-7	.	TRBV2	many	CASSERRPRGEQYF	TGTGCCAGCAGTGAAAGACGCCCTCGGGGGGAGCAGTACTTC
TRBJ2-5	TRBD1	TRBV6-2/TRBV6-3	few	CASRPGTGDGETQYF	TGTGCCAGCAGACCCGGGACAGGGGACGGAGAGACCCAGTACTTC
TRBJ2-2	TRBD1	TRBV6-1	few	CASSESTGVAGELFF	TGTGCCAGCAGTGAATCAACAGGGGTGGCCGGGGAGCTGTTTTTT
TRBJ2-5	TRBD1	TRBV20-1	few	CSARQGAAQETQYF	TGCAGTGCTAGGCAGGGGGCGGCTCAAGAGACCCAGTACTTC
TRBJ2-1	TRBD1	TRBV19	.	CASSTRTGAHNEQFF	TGTGCCAGTAGTACCAGGACAGGGGCCCACAATGAGCAGTTCTTC
TRBJ2-7	.	TRBV20-1	.	CSARSGEWYEQYF	TGCAGTGCTAGATCGGGGGAGTGGTACGAGCAGTACTTC
TRBJ2-1	TRBD2	TRBV6-1	many	CASSFSVGTSGTEGLF	TGTGCCAGCAGTTTTTCCGTCGGAACTAGCGGGACCGAAGGCCTCTTC
TRBJ1-5	TRBD1	TRBV5-5	many	CASSLTGTKDQPQHF	TGTGCCAGCAGCCTGACAGGGACCAAAGATCAGCCCCAGCATTTT
TRBJ1-6	.	TRBV4-2	many	CASSQGQDYSPLHF	TGTGCCAGCAGCCAAGGACAGGACTATTCACCCCTCCACTTT
TRBJ2-3	TRBD1	TRBV5-6	many	CASSFGTGATDTQYF	TGTGCCAGCAGCTTCGGGACAGGGGCGACAGATACGCAGTATTTT
TRBJ2-6	.	TRBV20-1	.	CSASRGNSGANVLTF	TGCAGTGCTAGTAGGGGGAACTCTGGGGCCAACGTCCTGACTTTC
TRBJ2-7	.	TRBV7-6	.	CASSDGTSPNEQYF	TGTGCCAGCAGCGACGGGACTTCTCCCAACGAGCAGTACTTC
TRBJ2-2	TRBD1	TRBV24-1	.	CATSEGDRETGELFF	TGTGCCACCAGTGAGGGGGACAGGGAGACCGGGGAGCTGTTTTTT
TRBJ2-7	.	TRBV29-1	.	CSVPGMYYEQYF	TGCAGCGTCCCCGGGATGTACTACGAGCAGTACTTC